The text below deals with one T cell receptor beta chain. Its antigen is not identified. These data originate in a study of cytomegalovirus exposure and HLA in healthy donors. Study overall: From HLA-typed donors, an early data release held approximately 85 million unique TCRs.

With 60 Vbeta and 13 Jbeta primers, the PCR was carried out. Original analysis: In a later analysis, some 10 million of 83 million or so unique beta chains occurred in at least two donors. TCRdb's table, derived via immunoSEQ multiplex PCR, lists solely in-frame clones and lacks some. V and J calls and clone size are those listed in that table; D and trimming were worked out from the DNA. The data show more than 90,000 clones, approximately 80% seen once. Study-wide points: Later genetic work tied a missense DCLRE1C variant to beta-chain V and J trimming. Sequencing likely produced, as an artifact, a cluster of highly shared sequence variants.

Germline assignment: CDR1 LGHNA and CDR2 YSLEER. This CDR3 has 15 residues. Trimming left V 1 base short and J 4 bases short, with 12 bases between. The clonotype was recovered from an older woman in good health and CMV-seronegative. This chain uses TRBV4-3 with TRBJ2-3; D is perhaps TRBD2 (7 bases). Input material: PBMCs. CDR3 DNA: TGCGCCAGCAGCCAAGTCCAGGGGAGGGCAGATACGCAGTATTTT. Protein: CASSQVQGRADTQYF.